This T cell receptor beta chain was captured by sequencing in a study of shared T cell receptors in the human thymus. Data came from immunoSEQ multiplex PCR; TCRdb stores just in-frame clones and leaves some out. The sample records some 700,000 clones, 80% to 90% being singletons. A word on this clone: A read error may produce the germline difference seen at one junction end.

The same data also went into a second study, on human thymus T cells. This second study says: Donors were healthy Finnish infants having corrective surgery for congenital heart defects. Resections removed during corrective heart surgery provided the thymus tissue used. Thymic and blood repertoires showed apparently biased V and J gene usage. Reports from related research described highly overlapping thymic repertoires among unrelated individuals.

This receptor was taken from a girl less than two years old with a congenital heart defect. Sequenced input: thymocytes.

CDR3 bases: TGTGCCTGGGGCGCAGACTATAATTCCCCCCTCCACTTT. This sequence encodes CAWGADYNSPLHF. V and J are TRBV30 and TRBJ1-6; D unresolved. The germline gives CDR1 GTSNPN, CDR2 SVGIG (reference sequence). The length of the CDR3 is 13 residues.